The sequence of this T cell receptor beta chain was determined in a study of blood T cell repertoires in COVID-19. This CDR3 has 13 amino acids. The germline gives CDR1 SGHTA, CDR2 FQGNSA. The V end was cut by 7 bases, the J end by 7 bases, with 17 bases between. In the study's own analysis: Researchers report that nucleated cell counts were estimated from reference gene primer amplification. The protocol was immunoSEQ multiplex PCR, while the TCRdb copy is restricted to in-frame clones and leaves out a portion. The DNA gave D and trimming, while V, J and clone size come from that table. The table records around 250,000 clones, approximately 83% of them present only once. All recovered Cohort 3 donors got two negative PCRs, got clearance, or saw symptom resolution.

The V and J genes are TRBV7-2 and TRBJ2-7; D might be TRBD2 (5 bases). The sample comprised PBMCs or T cells enriched from blood (not recorded which). This clonotype originated in a woman in her forties or fifties who had recovered from COVID-19. The CDR3 is CASNRNGVWEQYF. The CDR3 DNA sequence: TGTGCCAGCAACCGAAACGGGGTGTGGGAGCAGTACTTC.